The entry below describes one T cell receptor (beta chain). There are 19 residues in the CDR3. Trimming took 0 bases from V and 0 from J; bases not matched to a gene: 7. Germline loops: CDR1 LGHNA, CDR2 YSLEER. In the authors' workflow: Reference gene primer amplification in the assay estimated nucleated cell counts. The table came from immunoSEQ multiplex PCR; TCRdb's copy has only in-frame clones and leaves some out. V, J and clone size reflect that table, while D and trimming were determined from the DNA. The sample contains roughly 200,000 clones, around nine tenths of which appear only once. This specimen comes from a study of blood T cell repertoires in COVID-19. Study at large: Nucleic acid was either cDNA or gDNA, and it came from T cells, B-cell-depleted T cells, or PBMCs.

The chain has TRBV4-3 and TRBJ2-5, with 13 positions matching TRBD2. Input material: peripheral blood. The TCR was taken from a woman aged 18-29 years who had recovered from COVID-19. CDR3 sequence: CASSQDITSGGGYQETQYF. The CDR3 DNA is TGCGCCAGCAGCCAAGATATAACTAGCGGGGGGGGGTACCAAGAGACCCAGTACTTC.